A selection of T cell receptor beta chains follows, all from one sample in a study of cytomegalovirus exposure and HLA in healthy donors. Data came from immunoSEQ multiplex PCR; TCRdb stores just in-frame clones and leaves some out. The data contain some 99,000 clones, less than 70% of them singletons. The sample taken for sequencing was PBMCs. The origin of the receptors is a female donor in good health and CMV-seronegative. Both conserved end residues are part of each CDR3. The D gene is left open where the match is weak. Clone size is given for some rows only: seen once, a few or many times, or a class if the clone is expanded.

cdr3_nt cdr3_aa j_call clone_size d_call v_call
TGTGCCAGCAGCCCCTGGGGGGGGATTTGGACTGAAGCTTTCTTT CASSPWGGIWTEAFF TRBJ1-1 - - TRBV28
TGTGCCAGCACCATTAACACAGGGGCTGGAAACACCATATATTTT CASTINTGAGNTIYF TRBJ1-3 - TRBD1 TRBV2
TGTGCCAGCAGTGAAAGGGGTCGAGATACGCAGTATTTT CASSERGRDTQYF TRBJ2-3 - - TRBV6-4
TGTGCCAGCAGCTTGGGACAGCACCTTTACGAGCAGTACTTC CASSLGQHLYEQYF TRBJ2-7 - - TRBV5-6
TGTGCCAGCAGCACTCAACAGGGTACGTACTTC CASSTQQGTYF TRBJ2-4 - - TRBV21-1
TGCAGCGTTGACCAGTACTCCTACAATGAGCAGTTCTTC CSVDQYSYNEQFF TRBJ2-1 - - TRBV29-1
TGTGCCAGCACCCAGCGGGGGGGAGAGCAGTACTTC CASTQRGGEQYF TRBJ2-7 - TRBD2 TRBV7-9
TGTGCCAGCAGTGAACCCCAAGGGGCGGGAGTCCTAAATACGCAGTATTTT CASSEPQGAGVLNTQYF TRBJ2-3 - TRBD2 TRBV6-1
TGTGCCAGCAGGGGCGGGGGACAGGGCTACACTGAAGCTTTCTTT CASRGGGQGYTEAFF TRBJ1-1 - TRBD1 TRBV11-2
TGTGCCAGCAGTTACTCGACCCAGCGGGGGGTTCCTGAGCAGTTCTTC CASSYSTQRGVPEQFF TRBJ2-1 few TRBD2 TRBV6-5
TGTGCCACCAGCAGAGGGGCAGGGGCAATGAACACTGAAGCTTTCTTT CATSRGAGAMNTEAFF TRBJ1-1 - - TRBV15
TGTGCCAGCAGCTACATTAAGACTAGCGGCTCCTACGAGCAGTACTTC CASSYIKTSGSYEQYF TRBJ2-7 - TRBD2 TRBV5-5
TGTGCCAGCAGTGCATCAGGACAGGTTCGCTCTGGAAACACCATATATTTT CASSASGQVRSGNTIYF TRBJ1-3 - TRBD1 TRBV6-1
TGTGCCAGCAGCTTAGAGTCGGGGGCGGGGGAGTATTTT CASSLESGAGEYF TRBJ2-3 few - TRBV7-2
TGCGCCAGCAACAGACAGGGAGGTGAAAAACTGTTTTTT CASNRQGGEKLFF TRBJ1-4 once TRBD1 TRBV5-1
TGTGCCAGTAGTACGGGGGTCGCTCCCGGCCTATGGCCCCAGCATTTT CASSTGVAPGLWPQHF TRBJ1-5 - - TRBV19
TGTGCCAGCAGTCATTCGAGCGGGGCGGGCTCGGAGACCCAGTACTTC CASSHSSGAGSETQYF TRBJ2-5 - TRBD2 TRBV6-6
TGTGCCAGCAGTTACTCGAGGTCCACCGGGGAGCTGTTTTTT CASSYSRSTGELFF TRBJ2-2 few - TRBV6-6
TGTGCCAGCAGCCCGGGGGGCACAGATACGCAGTATTTT CASSPGGTDTQYF TRBJ2-3 - - TRBV9
TGTGCCAGCAGAGTCGACAGGGGCTATGGCTACACCTTC CASRVDRGYGYTF TRBJ1-2 - TRBD1 TRBV6-5
TGTGCCTGGAGTGAGTCGGGGGAAGCTTTCTTT CAWSESGEAFF TRBJ1-1 - - TRBV30
TGCGCCAGCAGCTTCACTCCGGGACAGGGGTCTAATTATGGCTACACCTTC CASSFTPGQGSNYGYTF TRBJ1-2 - TRBD1 TRBV5-1
TGCGCCTCATCAGACACAGATACGCAGTATTTT CASSDTDTQYF TRBJ2-3 - - TRBV20-1
TGTGCCAGCAGTGAAACAGGGCACAACTATGGCTACACCTTC CASSETGHNYGYTF TRBJ1-2 - - TRBV6-1
TGTGCCATCAGTGAGAAGGGACAGGGAAGCACTGAAGCTTTCTTT CAISEKGQGSTEAFF TRBJ1-1 - TRBD1 TRBV10-3
TGCGCCAGCAGCTTGGAGGGGACTAGCGGGGGGACCACAGATACGCAGTATTTT CASSLEGTSGGTTDTQYF TRBJ2-3 few TRBD2 TRBV5-1
TGTGCCAGCAGGGGACAGGGAAATCTCTATGGCTACACCTTC CASRGQGNLYGYTF TRBJ1-2 - TRBD1 TRBV27
TGTGCCAGCACCAAAGCGGGAGCCGATACGCAGTATTTT CASTKAGADTQYF TRBJ2-3 once TRBD2 TRBV6-5
TGTGCCAGCTCACCGAGCAGGGGAGCTCCTCAGCATGGCTACACCTTC CASSPSRGAPQHGYTF TRBJ1-2 - - TRBV18
TGTGCCAGCAGTTTGGCCCGAGGACAGCTTACCGGGGAGCTGTTTTTT CASSLARGQLTGELFF TRBJ2-2 - - TRBV27
TGTGCCAGCAGTTACGACAGGTCGTTTGGCTATGGCTACACCTTC CASSYDRSFGYGYTF TRBJ1-2 - - TRBV6-5
TGTGCCAGCAGCTTTCAGGGTGCCTACGAGCAGTACTTC CASSFQGAYEQYF TRBJ2-7 - - TRBV7-6
TGTGCCTGGAGCGCCACAGGGTGGGTAGCTTTCTTT CAWSATGWVAFF TRBJ1-1 - - TRBV30
TGTGCCAGACCCCCCGGGGGATATGGCTACACCTTC CARPPGGYGYTF TRBJ1-2 - - TRBV19
TGTGCCAGCAGCCGCGGGGCAGGGAATCAAGAGACCCAGTACTTC CASSRGAGNQETQYF TRBJ2-5 - - TRBV7-9
TGTGCCAGCTCACCACCGGGACTAGCGGCCTCCTACGAGCAGTACTTC CASSPPGLAASYEQYF TRBJ2-7 - TRBD2 TRBV18
TGTGCCAGTAGTAGGGGACAGGGGGCCGCTAATGAAAAACTGTTTTTT CASSRGQGAANEKLFF TRBJ1-4 - TRBD1 TRBV19
TGTGCCAGCAGTTACTCCGCAGATAGCAATCAGCCCCAGCATTTT CASSYSADSNQPQHF TRBJ1-5 few - TRBV6-5
TGTGCCAGTAGTATATGGGCAGGGGCGAGGGGAACTGAAGCTTTCTTT CASSIWAGARGTEAFF TRBJ1-1 few - TRBV19
TGTGCCAGCAGCTGGTCGGTTGAAGCTTTCTTT CASSWSVEAFF TRBJ1-1 few - TRBV7-9
TGTGCCAGCAGGGACAATCTAGAGCAGTTCTTC CASRDNLEQFF TRBJ2-1 - - TRBV6-1
TGTGCCAGCAGGAGGGGGACAGAAGCTTTCTTT CASRRGTEAFF TRBJ1-1 - - TRBV6-5
TGTGCCAGCAGCTCCGCTGGCTACACTGAAGCTTTCTTT CASSSAGYTEAFF TRBJ1-1 - - TRBV13
TGTGCCAGCAGGCCAACTGGTGTTAACTATGGCTACACCTTC CASRPTGVNYGYTF TRBJ1-2 - - TRBV28
TGCGCCAGCAGCCAAGATTCTTCCAGGGGGGCTTCACCCCTCCACTTT CASSQDSSRGASPLHF TRBJ1-6 - TRBD1 TRBV4-3
TGTGCCAGCCCGGGACAGCTGAACACTGAAGCTTTCTTT CASPGQLNTEAFF TRBJ1-1 - TRBD1 TRBV6-1
TGTGCCAGTAGTATGACGGGGGTCTCCTACAATGAGCAGTTCTTC CASSMTGVSYNEQFF TRBJ2-1 - - TRBV19
TGCGCCAGCAGCGCCCTAGGTCCGCAAGAGACCCAGTACTTC CASSALGPQETQYF TRBJ2-5 once - TRBV10-2
TGCGCCAGCAGCCCGGTAGGGGTTCCCTACAATGAGCAGTTCTTC CASSPVGVPYNEQFF TRBJ2-1 - - TRBV5-1
TGTGCCAGTAAGGGAACAGGGTTTAGCACAGATACGCAGTATTTT CASKGTGFSTDTQYF TRBJ2-3 - - TRBV19
TGTGCCAGCAGCCCGGACGGACACTCCTACAATGAGCAGTTCTTC CASSPDGHSYNEQFF TRBJ2-1 - - TRBV5-6
TGTGCCAGTAGCAAACTAGCGGGAGCCACAGATACGCAGTATTTT CASSKLAGATDTQYF TRBJ2-3 - TRBD2 TRBV19
TGTGCCATCAGTGGACGGGGACAGGGAACCTACGAGCAGTACTTC CAISGRGQGTYEQYF TRBJ2-7 once TRBD1 TRBV10-3
TGTGCCAGCCTCTCCAGGGGGACAGGAAACACCATATATTTT CASLSRGTGNTIYF TRBJ1-3 - TRBD1 TRBV7-2
TGTGCCACCAGCAGAGACCGGGGAAACTACGAGCAGTACTTC CATSRDRGNYEQYF TRBJ2-7 - - TRBV15
TGCGCCAGCAGCCAAGATCGACGGTCCGGGCAGCCCCAGCATTTT CASSQDRRSGQPQHF TRBJ1-5 - - TRBV4-1
TGTGCCAGCAGCTTAGTTGCAGGAGGAAACACTGAAGCTTTCTTT CASSLVAGGNTEAFF TRBJ1-1 - - TRBV7-9
TGCGCCAGCAGCCACGGACGTGGGACTAGCGGGGGAGCTGAGCAGTTCTTC CASSHGRGTSGGAEQFF TRBJ2-1 - TRBD2 TRBV4-1
TGTGCCTGGAGTGGCCTGGGTAGGGGCTACTACGAGCAGTACTTC CAWSGLGRGYYEQYF TRBJ2-7 - - TRBV30